The entry that follows covers one T cell receptor (beta chain) sequence. These data come from a study of shared clonotypes between healthy human individuals. V was pared by 2 bases and J by 0 bases, with 11 bases between. CDR3 size: 16 residues. The germline CDR1 and CDR2 sequences are MDHEN and SYDVKM. Evenly divided among several immunoSEQ plates was the genomic DNA of each subset. Sequenced by immunoSEQ multiplex PCR; TCRdb stores in-frame clones only, minus some. The sample lists about 500,000 clones; approximately 71% were seen once. Sequencing was done on a sample of PBMCs. This sequence joins TRBV28 and TRBJ1-5; D call uncertain. The TCR was taken from a woman aged 40 to 50 in good health. Some clones in this sample may be carry-over from other donors' samples. This CDR3 reads CASSLHRLYSNQPQHF. Written as DNA, the CDR3 is TGTGCCAGCAGTTTACACAGACTGTATAGCAATCAGCCCCAGCATTTT. The full variable domain, rest sourced from reference TRBV28 and TRBJ1-5, is DVKVTQSSRYLVKRTGEKVFLECVQDMDHENMFWYRQDPGLGLRLIYFSYDVKMKEKGDIPEGYSVSREKKERFSLILESASTNQTSMYLCASSLHRLYSNQPQHFGDGTRLSIL.